This T cell receptor (beta chain) was recovered during a study of blood T cell repertoires in COVID-19 (dated by TCRdb to 2018 to 2020). Concerning the study at large: Collaborator samples came from the United States, Italy and Spain and covered acute and convalescent phases of COVID-19. The prospective study material was composed of cDNA or gDNA derived from T cells, B-cell-depleted T cells, or PBMCs. Subjects who had been exposed to COVID-19, were actively infected with it, or had recovered from it provided the deeply sampled blood TCRbeta repertoires that made up the dataset. A freely available public database, intended as a resource for researchers studying the immune response to SARS-CoV-2, is where the repertoires were released. The samples were drawn from the first 160 participants of the ongoing ImmuneRACE study and from 1,254 subjects provided by 6 global collaborators. A de-identified subject ID, COVID-19 status, age in years and sex were almost always included in the sample metadata. Where available, HLA class I and class II types were taken from metadata supplied by the sample provider and were not determined by assay-based typing. General findings and caveats noted by the study authors: How much clinical and demographic metadata was included differed by source and by participant, and the metadata was provided uncurated.

Points on this clone: Its specific antigen is unknown. Base quality data are lacking; no much larger clone is found one base away.

The CDR3 measures 15 amino acids from cysteine to phenylalanine. The kept DNA is CDR3 alone, 45 bases in frame from the first base. Sequences LGHDT (CDR1) and YNNKEL (CDR2) are obtained from the germline V gene (reference sequence). Relative to germline, V is 0 bases shorter and J is 2 bases shorter, with 8 bases between their ends. TCRbeta CDR3 regions were amplified from genomic DNA using the immunoSEQ Assay, a bias-controlled multiplex PCR. In the original analysis: Nucleated cell counts per sample were estimated from amplification of reference gene primers within the assay. To quantify the absolute abundance of each unique TCRbeta CDR3 rearrangement, sequence reads were collapsed and filtered. Productive Simpson clonality was computed per sample as the square root of Simpson's diversity index over productive rearrangements. Imported from immuneACCESS, the table was reduced by TCRdb to in-frame sequences with V and J called. These copies leave out some clones; in studies compared against another copy, an unresolved V gene accounts for under half, and the cause of the remainder is not known. The V and J calls and clone size are taken from that table; D and trimming were inferred from the DNA. In this sample the table shows 90,000 to 120,000 clones, around 84% of which occur a single time. The ten largest clones add up to 2.1% of the sample.

Whole blood was collected in K2EDTA tubes by collaborating institutions according to the institutions' own protocols. For TCRbeta analysis, collaborators shipped samples in one of three forms: frozen whole blood, isolated PBMCs, or DNA extracted from either of those sample types. In this chain, TRBV3-1 (or the pseudogene TRBV3-2) is recombined with TRBJ2-1; the D region possibly corresponds to TRBD2 (6 bases align). Sequenced input: peripheral blood. This sequence was found in a human donor in a cohort sampled during active COVID-19. This receptor has the CDR3 CASSQDGGPYNEQFF. The nucleotides read TGTGCCAGCAGCCAAGACGGGGGTCCCTACAATGAGCAGTTCTTC.